This T cell receptor beta chain was profiled in a study of tumor and adjacent non-tumor tissue in lung cancer. Trimming removed 7 bases from V and 11 bases from J, with 12 bases in between. This CDR3 has 12 residues. The germline CDR1 and CDR2 sequences are MNHEY and SVGAGI. The library came from three nested PCR rounds adapted from ARM-PCR protocols. TCRdb reanalysed the multiplex PCR reads using MiXCR and keeps one entry per CDR3 protein. The sample gives some 90,000 distinct CDR3 sequences, 61% of which show up once; about 15% is in the top ten. No cell sorting was done before RNA was extracted from the tissue. On this clonotype itself: This CDR3 is missing its conserved last phenylalanine or tryptophan, likely due to a read error.

The sequencing sample was made of lung tumor tissue. The chain couples TRBV6-5 to TRBJ1-6; possibly TRBD1 for D (5 bases). This receptor was identified in a man between 70 and 80 years old with non-small cell lung cancer. Written as DNA, the CDR3 is TGTGCCAGCACAACAGGTAACGCACCCCTCCACCTT. This codes for CASTTGNAPLHL.